This T cell receptor beta chain is from a study of blood T cell repertoires in COVID-19. In the study overall: Specimens from acute and convalescent COVID-19 originated in the United States, Italy and Spain. In each case, the material was cDNA or gDNA derived from T cells, B-cell-depleted T cells, or PBMCs.

Methods used by the authors: Reference gene primer amplification gave estimated nucleated cell counts. Method: immunoSEQ multiplex PCR; TCRdb's copy keeps in-frame clones and lacks some. V and J calls and clone size are as listed in that table; D and trimming were resolved from the DNA. The sample contains about 100,000 clones, roughly 90% of which appear only once. Germline V gene sequence: CDR1 MDHEN, CDR2 SYDVKM. The CDR3 is 14 residues long. Trimming at V came to 2 bases and at J to 3 bases, leaving 4 bases not matched to a gene. The source material was peripheral blood. This receptor was obtained from a middle-aged man with active or convalescent COVID-19. The J gene is TRBJ2-7, the V gene TRBV28; TRBD1 matches 7 bases. The DNA of the CDR3 is TGTGCCAGCAGTTTAGCAGGGGGAATCTACGAGCAGTACTTC. It translates to CASSLAGGIYEQYF.